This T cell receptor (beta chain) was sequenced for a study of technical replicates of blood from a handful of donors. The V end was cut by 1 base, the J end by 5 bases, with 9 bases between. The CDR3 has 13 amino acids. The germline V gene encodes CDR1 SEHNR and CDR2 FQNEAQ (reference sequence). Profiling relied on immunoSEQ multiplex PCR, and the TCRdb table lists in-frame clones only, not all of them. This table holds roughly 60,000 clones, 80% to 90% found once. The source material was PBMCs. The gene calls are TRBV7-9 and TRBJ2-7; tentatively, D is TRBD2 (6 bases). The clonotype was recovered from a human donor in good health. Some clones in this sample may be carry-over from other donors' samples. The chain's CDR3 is CASSLDGEDEQYF. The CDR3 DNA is TGTGCCAGCAGCTTAGATGGGGAGGACGAGCAGTACTTC.